This T cell receptor (beta chain) stems from a study of shared clonotypes between healthy human individuals. Deletions cut 4 bases from V and 5 bases from J, with 12 bases between. CDR3 length: 13 residues. CDR1 is SGHRS, CDR2 YFSETQ, per germline. Generated by immunoSEQ multiplex PCR, the TCRdb table keeps only in-frame clones and is missing some. In the table there are 2.3 million or so clones, just over 90% of which are singletons. The receptor was isolated from a man aged 18 to 29 in good health. Some clones in this sample may be carry-over from other donors' samples. The chain carries TRBV5-1 and TRBJ1-2, with no clear D. The source material was naive CD4+ T cells from PBMCs. Subset in this sample: CD45RA+ positively selected. The CDR3 bases are TGCGCCAGCAGCCCGCCGGAGCGGTATGGCTACACCTTC. It encodes CASSPPERYGYTF.